The sequence of this TCR beta chain was determined in a study of early T cells in non-severe SARS-CoV-2 infection. Across the whole study: Unsorted whole-blood RNA was sequenced in bulk, leaving chains unpaired. Study-wide results and limits: In VDJdb matching, anti-spike CD8 responses were favored while private and CD4 specificities went missing.

V was cut by 3 bases and J by 5 bases, with 12 bases left in between. The CDR3 is 14 residues long. CDR1 and CDR2 (germline): SGDLS, YYNGEE. cDNA molecules, individually, were tagged with unique molecular identifiers. Using its own MiXCR run on the 5' RACE reads, TCRdb lists one record per CDR3 protein. The sample holds 25,000 to 30,000 distinct CDR3 sequences, 5.3% seen once. To note about this clonotype: Antigen unknown.

The chain has TRBV9 and TRBJ2-1, with D perhaps TRBD1 or TRBD2 (5 bases each). The sample taken for sequencing was whole blood. The receptor was isolated from an adult who was a healthcare worker with PCR-confirmed SARS-CoV-2 infection or an uninfected control (not recorded which). CDR3 sequence reads: CASSAHWDDNEQFF. The CDR3 bases are TGTGCCAGCAGCGCTCACTGGGACGACAATGAGCAGTTCTTC.